This TCR beta chain comes out of a study of T cell responses to AZD1222 COVID-19 vaccine. Broader study findings: Vaccine-related CD4 TCRs covered spike, predominating at 160-218 and 743-854. Per reports, nearly half of all spike-specific TCRs target regions that are unmutated in variants. Recipients of AZD1222 seropositive at baseline numbered only 5 or 6. Donors skewed white British and female; clonal diversity was possibly underestimated.

As to this clone: No antigen is known for it.

TCRdb's copy holds only in-frame clones and misses some; the assay was immunoSEQ multiplex PCR. The profile shows around 110,000 clones, about nine tenths of them singletons. This CDR3 region has 19 residues. V was pared by 0 bases and J by 1 base, with 18 bases between. Germline-derived CDR1 and CDR2 are LGHNA and YNFKEQ. V and J are TRBV4-2 and TRBJ2-2; TRBD1 might be the D (7 bases). This clonotype was sampled from an adult who received the AZD1222 COVID-19 vaccine. Sequenced here: peripheral blood, sampled 28 days after the second AZD1222 dose. CDR3 amino acids: CASSQEGGYRGLNTGELFF. Written as DNA, the CDR3 is TGTGCCAGCAGCCAAGAAGGGGGCTATCGGGGACTGAACACCGGGGAGCTGTTTTTT.